Following are 5 T cell receptor beta chains from one sample sequenced in a study of cytomegalovirus exposure and HLA in healthy donors. PCR primers comprised 60 Vbeta and 13 Jbeta primers. The repertoire was sequenced with immunoSEQ multiplex PCR; TCRdb's copy has only in-frame clones and lacks some. Among 90,000 to 140,000 clones listed, around 75% were seen once. The sample was PBMCs. The receptor set was obtained from a man aged 25 to 40 in good health and CMV-seronegative.

This CDR3 is CATAGQSTDTQYF. The CDR3 bases are TGCGCCACCGCGGGACAGTCCACAGATACGCAGTATTTT. The chain links TRBV5-1 to TRBJ2-3; maybe TRBD1 (7 bases). This CDR3 is built from 13 residues. V gave up 9 bases and J gave up 2 bases, with 13 bases separating them. Germline loops: CDR1 SGHRS, CDR2 YFSETQ.

The chain recombines TRBV28 with TRBJ1-5; 11 nucleotides match TRBD1. With V trimmed by 2 bases and J by 4 bases, 7 bases remained unmatched. Germline V gives CDR1 MDHEN, CDR2 SYDVKM. The CDR3 has 17 residues. The CDR3 here is CASSLLGQGVLNQPQHF. The DNA for the CDR3 is TGTGCCAGCAGTTTACTGGGACAGGGGGTGCTGAATCAGCCCCAGCATTTT.

The genes are TRBV15 and TRBJ2-7; TRBD2 might be the D (6 bases). Germline V lookup: CDR1 LNHNV, CDR2 YYDKDF (reference sequence). V dropped 3 bases and J dropped 6 bases, with 18 bases sitting between them. The CDR3 contains 15 residues. For the CDR3, the DNA is TGTGCCACCAGCAGGGGCGGAGGGCTTAAGGGCGAGCAGTACTTC. This encodes CATSRGGGLKGEQYF.

The chain employs TRBV6-6 and TRBJ1-5; D not certain. The V end was cut by 4 bases, the J end by 5 bases, with 9 bases between. The germline gives CDR1 MNHNY, CDR2 SVGAGI (reference sequence). The CDR3 has 13 amino acids. CDR3 sequence (DNA): TGTGCCAGCAGTTTTGGGCAGGATCAGCCCCAGCATTTT. This codes for CASSFGQDQPQHF.

The CDR3 here is CASSSGLADLDEQYF. The CDR3 nucleotides read TGTGCCAGCAGCTCCGGACTAGCGGACCTCGACGAGCAGTACTTC. V is TRBV13 and J is TRBJ2-7; TRBD2 matches 10 bases. Germline values: CDR1 PRHDT, CDR2 FYEKMQ (reference sequence). Germline trimming cut 4 bases from V and 5 bases from J; bases unmatched to any gene: 8. This CDR3 has 15 residues.